The 13 T cell receptor beta chains in this list originate from one sample, sequenced in a study of chemoradiotherapy in HPV16-positive cancers. Repertoires were generated with immunoSEQ multiplex PCR, while TCRdb's copy carries only in-frame clones and drops some. The repertoire holds about 7,000 clones, 75% to 80% seen once, with roughly 3.5% in the top ten. Sample collection was performed from a patient who underwent chemoradiotherapy. The receptors originated from a human donor with HPV-associated anogenital cancer.

This sequence joins TRBV4-1 and TRBJ2-5; TRBD1 matches at 7 bases. Trimming took 0 bases from V and 5 from J; bases not matched to a gene: 6. Germline CDR1 is MGHRA and CDR2 is YSYEKL. The CDR3 totals 15 residues. CDR3 sequence: CASSQETGLWETQYF. DNA for the CDR3: TGCGCCAGCAGCCAAGAGACAGGGTTGTGGGAGACCCAGTACTTC.

The chain carries TRBV19 and TRBJ1-1; the D is unclear. The V and J ends lost 3 bases and 1 base respectively, with 9 bases between them. The CDR3 is 14 amino acids. Germline V gene lookup returns CDR1 LNHDA and CDR2 SQIVND (reference sequence). Here the CDR3 reads CASSIRGENTEAFF. The CDR3 DNA reads as TGTGCCAGTAGTATCCGCGGAGAGAACACTGAAGCTTTCTTT.

This rearrangement joins TRBV28 to TRBJ1-5, with a possible D match to TRBD1 (6 bases). With 5 bases removed from V and 8 bases from J, the gap between germline ends came to 19 bases. CDR3 length: 15 amino acids. Germline V lookup: CDR1 MDHEN, CDR2 SYDVKM. The CDR3 sequence: CASSGGANSDKPQHF. The CDR3 DNA sequence: TGTGCCAGCAGTGGGGGCGCCAATAGCGACAAGCCCCAGCATTTT.

The gene calls are TRBV15 and TRBJ1-4; 7 nucleotides match TRBD1. Trimming at V came to 5 bases and at J to 8 bases, leaving 14 bases not matched to a gene. The CDR3 spans 16 residues. Germline V lookup: CDR1 LNHNV, CDR2 YYDKDF (reference sequence). CDR3 nucleotides: TGTGCCACCAGCGACCGACGACAGGGTAAATACGAAAAACTGTTTTTT. This translates into CATSDRRQGKYEKLFF. Full variable domain (outside the CDR3, taken from reference TRBV15 and TRBJ1-4): DAMVIQNPRYQVTQFGKPVTLSCSQTLNHNVMYWYQQKSSQAPKLLFHYYDKDFNNEADTPDNFQSRRPNTSFCFLDIRSPGLGDTAMYLCATSDRRQGKYEKLFFGSGTQLSVL.

This chain uses TRBV11-2 with TRBJ1-4, with D perhaps TRBD1 (6 bases). The CDR3 consists of 15 residues. Trimming shortened V by 5 bases and J by 2 bases, and 12 bases separated the two germline ends. Germline lookup yields CDR1 SGHAT and CDR2 FQNNGV. The CDR3 loop reads CASSPRGGTNEKLFF. CDR3 DNA sequence: TGTGCCAGCAGCCCCCGAGGGGGGACTAATGAAAAACTGTTTTTT.

The chain joins TRBV6-5 to TRBJ1-2; 9 positions match TRBD1. V gave up 5 bases and J gave up 8 bases; unmatched junction bases: 9. The germline V gene encodes CDR1 MNHEY and CDR2 SVGAGI. The CDR3 is 14 residues long. The DNA for the CDR3 is TGTGCCAGCAGTAGCTGGACAGGGGAAGAGGGCTACACCTTC. This codes for CASSSWTGEEGYTF.

V gene TRBV19 combines with J gene TRBJ2-7, with TRBD1 identical over 9 bases. V trimming: 5 bases; J trimming: 4 bases; junction bases outside the gene matches: 9. The CDR3 contains 15 residues. Germline V lookup: CDR1 LNHDA, CDR2 SQIVND (reference sequence). In nucleotides, the CDR3 is TGTGCCAGTAGTTTTTTGGGACAGGGCCCATACGAGCAGTACTTC. This codes for CASSFLGQGPYEQYF.

The V and J genes are TRBV5-5 and TRBJ2-7; 7 bases line up with TRBD2. V shed 3 bases, J shed 3 bases, and the junction held 9 bases outside the gene matches. Germline lookup yields CDR1 SGHKS and CDR2 YYEKEE (reference sequence). The CDR3 is made up of 15 amino acids. This CDR3 reads CASSWEGGGNYEQYF. The DNA for the CDR3 is TGTGCCAGCAGCTGGGAGGGCGGCGGAAACTACGAGCAGTACTTC.

The genes are TRBV15 and TRBJ1-2; D perhaps matches TRBD1 (6 bases). The CDR3 contains 14 residues. The germline V and J ends were trimmed by 0 bases and 8 bases, with 13 bases remaining between them. CDR1 is LNHNV, CDR2 YYDKDF, per germline (reference sequence). CDR3 amino acids: CATSREGGSMGYTF. In DNA form, the CDR3 reads TGTGCCACCAGCAGAGAAGGGGGTTCTATGGGCTACACCTTC.

The chain couples TRBV28 to TRBJ1-3; D is perhaps TRBD1 (6 bases). This CDR3 spans 15 amino acids. V was shortened by 8 bases and J by 2 bases, with 16 bases between the two germline ends. Germline V lookup: CDR1 MDHEN, CDR2 SYDVKM. The CDR3 reads CASLASGVAGNTIYF. CDR3 nucleotide sequence: TGTGCCAGCCTAGCCTCAGGGGTGGCTGGAAACACCATATATTTT.

The chain joins TRBV2 to TRBJ1-5; no clear D. CDR1 is SNHLY and CDR2 is FYNNEI in the germline V gene. With 4 bases removed from V and 6 bases from J, the gap between germline ends came to 7 bases. The CDR3 runs 12 residues. The CDR3 region has the DNA TGTGCCAGCAGTGCGGACCTTCAGCCCCAGCATTTT. It yields the protein CASSADLQPQHF.

This sequence joins TRBV28 and TRBJ1-1; D call uncertain. CDR1 is MDHEN, CDR2 SYDVKM, per germline. V was cut by 10 bases and J by 5 bases, with 11 bases left in between. This CDR3 contains 11 residues. CDR3 nucleotide sequence: TGTGCCACCCGGGTACGGACTGAAGCTTTCTTT. Its translation: CATRVRTEAFF.

This chain uses TRBV28 with TRBJ2-2, with D maybe TRBD2 (5 bases). Per germline, CDR1 MDHEN and CDR2 SYDVKM. The CDR3 length is 15 residues. Trimming left V 3 bases short and J 5 bases short, with 13 bases between. The CDR3 nucleotides read TGTGCCAGCAGTTTGGTGGCGGGCCCAACCGGGGAGCTGTTTTTT. It yields the protein CASSLVAGPTGELFF.